These 13 T cell receptor beta chains originate from one sample sequenced in a study of technical replicates of blood from a few donors. Profiled with immunoSEQ multiplex PCR; TCRdb holds only in-frame clones, not every one. The repertoire holds fewer than 80,000 clones, with nearly 90% as singletons. The sample consisted of PBMCs. The receptors were gathered from a human donor in good health. Some clones in this sample may be carry-over from other donors' samples.

The chain uses TRBV12-5 and TRBJ2-1; TRBD2 might be the D (5 bases). Germline V CDR1 and CDR2: LGHNT, FRNRAP. This CDR3 contains 15 residues. V was trimmed by 5 bases and J by 10 bases, leaving 21 bases between them. CDR3 residues: CASGPLTRTAEEQFF. The CDR3 bases are TGTGCTAGTGGTCCGCTGACCAGGACTGCGGAGGAGCAGTTCTTC.

This clone showed up just once. The chain joins TRBV27 to TRBJ2-2, with D maybe TRBD1 (5 bases). CDR1 MNHEY and CDR2 SMNVEV come from the germline V gene (reference sequence). V was cut by 6 bases and J by 4 bases, with 15 bases left in between. This CDR3 spans 15 amino acids. The CDR3 DNA reads TGTGCCAGCAGAACTGGGGCAGACCGCACCGGGGAGCTGTTTTTT. Translation: CASRTGADRTGELFF.

This rearrangement joins TRBV5-4 to TRBJ2-7; 7 positions match TRBD2. The junction had 7 bases not matched to a gene; V was cut back by 4 bases and J by 3 bases. Germline V gene data show CDR1 as SGHNT and CDR2 as YYREEE (reference sequence). CDR3 length: 14 amino acids. CDR3 in amino acids: CASSPAPGGYEQYF. The CDR3 DNA follows: TGTGCCAGCAGCCCAGCCCCGGGGGGCTACGAGCAGTACTTC. The entire variable domain, with the rest obtained from reference TRBV5-4 and TRBJ2-7, is as follows: ETGVTQSPTHLIKTRGQQVTLRCSSQSGHNTVSWYQQALGQGPQFIFQYYREEENGRGNFPPRFSGLQFPNYSSELNVNALELDDSALYLCASSPAPGGYEQYFGPGTRLTVT.

The gene calls are TRBV11-1 and TRBJ2-6, with a tentative D call TRBD1 (5 bases). With 4 bases removed from V and 0 bases from J, the gap between germline ends came to 7 bases. The CDR3 loop spans 15 amino acids. Germline CDR1 reads SGHAT; CDR2 reads FQDESV (reference sequence). CDR3 residues: CASSSRGSGANVLTF. The CDR3 coding sequence is TGTGCCAGCAGCTCAAGGGGCTCTGGGGCCAACGTCCTGACTTTC.

V is TRBV7-9 and J is TRBJ1-1; D possibly corresponds to TRBD1 (5 bases). The CDR3 totals 14 residues. Trimming took 6 bases from V and 3 from J, leaving 14 bases between them. Germline V gene data show CDR1 as SEHNR and CDR2 as FQNEAQ (reference sequence). The CDR3 here is CASRRGDPHTEAFF. The CDR3 coding sequence is TGTGCCAGCAGACGGGGGGATCCTCACACTGAAGCTTTCTTT.

This clone was seen a few times. The chain carries TRBV9 and TRBJ1-1, with unresolved D. In germline, CDR1 is SGDLS, CDR2 YYNGEE. The CDR3 has 13 residues. Trimming stripped 2 bases from V and 6 bases from J, with 11 bases between. The CDR3, as DNA: TGTGCCAGCAGCGTTAGTAGTGTCTCTGAAGCTTTCTTT. This codes for CASSVSSVSEAFF.

This clone came up once. This chain uses TRBV4-1 with TRBJ2-3; tentatively, D is TRBD2 (6 bases). The germline V gene has CDR1 MGHRA and CDR2 YSYEKL. Trimming cost V 0 bases and J 6 bases, with 13 bases left between them. CDR3 length equals 15 residues. CDR3 bases: TGCGCCAGCAGCCAAGAGGAGCGGGTGATGGATACGCAGTATTTT. It is translated as CASSQEERVMDTQYF.

This chain links TRBV6-6 with TRBJ2-1; D is unresolved. The V end lost 7 bases, the J end lost 1 base, and 14 bases lay between the germline ends. The CDR3 is made up of 15 amino acids. Germline CDR1 MNHNY, CDR2 SVGAGI (reference sequence). Here the CDR3 reads CASKSLRGSYNEQFF. DNA for the CDR3: TGTGCCAGCAAATCCCTCCGCGGTTCCTACAATGAGCAGTTCTTC.

The V call is TRBV7-3, the J call TRBJ2-1; perhaps TRBD1 as D (5 bases). V was trimmed by 3 bases and J by 8 bases, leaving 14 bases between them. The CDR3 has 14 residues. Per the germline V gene, CDR1 is SGHTA and CDR2 is FQGTGA. The CDR3 here is CASSFRAHTDEQFF. As DNA, the CDR3 is TGTGCCAGCAGCTTCAGGGCCCACACGGATGAGCAGTTCTTC.

The chain employs TRBV7-9 and TRBJ2-5; D perhaps matches TRBD1 (6 bases). The CDR3 loop spans 16 amino acids. Germline loops: CDR1 SEHNR, CDR2 FQNEAQ (reference sequence). V was cut by 3 bases and J by 1 base, with 15 bases left in between. The CDR3 DNA reads TGTGCCAGCAGCTTCCGTGTACAGGGATCCCAAGAGACCCAGTACTTC. It specifies CASSFRVQGSQETQYF.

This sequence joins TRBV12-5 and TRBJ2-1; TRBD1 agrees at 10 bases. CDR3 size: 17 residues. After removal of 2 bases from V and 8 bases from J, the junction contained 12 bases not matched to a gene. Germline lookup yields CDR1 LGHNT and CDR2 FRNRAP. The CDR3 loop reads CASGLTNLDRGMDEQFF. DNA of the CDR3: TGTGCTAGTGGTTTGACGAACCTGGACAGGGGGATGGATGAGCAGTTCTTC.

This chain connects TRBV11-2 to TRBJ2-5; D might be TRBD2 (6 bases). Germline values: CDR1 SGHAT, CDR2 FQNNGV. CDR3 length: 18 residues. Between the trimmed V and J ends, which lost 2 bases and 4 bases, there was a span of 23 bases. The CDR3 DNA sequence: TGTGCCAGCAGCTTATCTTCCTTCGGGGGAACGTCACGAGAGACCCAGTACTTC. Amino acid sequence: CASSLSSFGGTSRETQYF. The variable domain in full, completed from reference TRBV11-2 and TRBJ2-5, reads EAGVAQSPRYKIIEKRQSVAFWCNPISGHATLYWYQQILGQGPKLLIQFQNNGVVDDSQLPKDRFSAERLKGVDSTLKIQPAKLEDSAVYLCASSLSSFGGTSRETQYFGPGTRLLVL.

The chain joins TRBV4-2 to TRBJ2-5; D remains ambiguous. Trimming shortened V by 2 bases and J by 4 bases, and 11 bases separated the two germline ends. The CDR3 contains 14 residues. CDR1 is LGHNA, CDR2 YNFKEQ, per germline. The CDR3 loop reads CASSQPTRGETQYF. The CDR3 DNA reads as TGTGCCAGCAGCCAACCGACTCGCGGAGAGACCCAGTACTTC.